This note documents a single T cell receptor beta chain sequence. This clonotype was seen a handful of times. Its specific antigen is unknown. No qualities accompany the bases; no much larger clone lies one base away. The data were obtained in a study of CD8 T cells in ankylosing spondylitis (TCRdb year 2017). For the study in its entirety: To find TCR variants linked to disease, the study profiled T cell receptor beta repertoires in ankylosing spondylitis patients and healthy donors. Samples of peripheral blood were taken, and for ankylosing spondylitis patients, synovial fluid was collected as well. The whole study cohort included under 140 healthy donors and 20 to 25 ankylosing spondylitis patients.

Instrument on record: Illumina HiSeq 2500. Quantitative 5'-RACE with molecular barcodes was used to prepare TCR beta libraries. As for how the authors treated the data: A new computational method based on a probabilistic model of VDJ rearrangement was used to identify disease-linked TCR variants. Using fastp at Q25 and MiXCR, TCRdb reprocessed the public reads and kept productive beta chains. Each record represents a unique CDR3 protein, reported with the most common genes and DNA among its rows. The V and J calls follow TCRdb's processing rather than the paper's. The sample table records around 480,000 distinct CDR3 sequences; about a sixth of these occur just once. Approximately 0.97% of the sample is held by the ten biggest clonotypes. The CDR3 holds 12 amino acids from the cysteine to the phenylalanine. The kept DNA is CDR3 alone, 36 bases in frame from the first base. In the germline V gene (reference sequence), CDR1 corresponds to DFQATT and CDR2 to SNEGSKA. The trim is 3 bases for V and 0 bases for J, with a gap of 5 bases between the germline ends.

The study at large found these results: A TCR beta motif made up of several highly homologous amino acid variants appeared to be characteristic of blood from ankylosing spondylitis patients. Some motif variants had previously been reported in the synovial fluid and blood of reactive arthritis patients, which suggests shared mechanisms of disease initiation. The disease-linked clones were reported as significantly enriched in matched synovial fluid samples from ankylosing spondylitis patients. The disease-linked clones showed a CD8+ phenotype and occurred at relatively low frequencies in peripheral blood.

The sequence links TRBV20-1 to TRBJ1-1; the D gene cannot be resolved reliably. The sequenced sample was blood, either unsorted or a sorted T cell fraction (not recorded which). The TCR sequence derives from a male donor with ankylosing spondylitis. Here the CDR3 is given as CSARHMNTEAFF. DNA sequence: TGCAGTGCTAGGCACATGAACACTGAAGCTTTCTTT.